Presented here are 25 T cell receptor beta chains from one specimen sequenced in a study of T cells after yellow fever vaccination. TCRdb re-derived calls from the 5' RACE reads in MiXCR, one entry per CDR3 protein. The sample holds 500,000 to 650,000 distinct CDR3 sequences; 13% are singletons and the top ten take over 12%. This material consisted of PBMCs, taken on the day of the yellow fever booster vaccination. These receptors came from a young man who received the YFV17D yellow fever vaccine.

Many counts were recorded for this clonotype. This sequence joins TRBV5-1 and TRBJ2-3; D is undetermined. The CDR3 is 12 amino acids. V shed 2 bases and J shed 6 bases, with 7 bases lying between them. Germline V lookup: CDR1 SGHRS, CDR2 YFSETQ. The CDR3 here is CASSLEPDTQYF. In DNA form, the CDR3 reads TGCGCCAGCAGCTTAGAGCCCGATACGCAGTATTTT.

V and J are TRBV10-3 and TRBJ2-7; D is ambiguous. The CDR3 spans 12 residues. Trimming took 2 bases from V and 5 from J, leaving 7 bases between them. Germline lookup yields CDR1 ENHRY and CDR2 SYGVKD. The CDR3 DNA reads TGTGCCATCAGTGAGAGAGGCGACGAGCAGTACTTC. Its translation: CAISERGDEQYF.

As DNA, the CDR3 is TGTGCCTGGAGTTTGGGGGAGTTCGGCACCGGGGAGCTGTTTTTT. This encodes CAWSLGEFGTGELFF. This chain links TRBV30 with TRBJ2-2; either TRBD1 or TRBD2 may supply D (5 bases each). With 2 bases removed from V and 4 bases from J, the gap between germline ends came to 14 bases. This CDR3 comprises 15 residues. The germline CDR1 and CDR2 sequences are GTSNPN and SVGIG (reference sequence).

The chain couples TRBV12-3 or TRBV12-4 to TRBJ2-1, with 10 bases that match TRBD2. J gave up 6 bases and V 6 bases, and 11 bases lay outside the gene matches. The CDR3 contains 16 residues. CDR3 DNA sequence: TGTGCCAGCAGCCCACCAGCGGGAGGGCCTTTCAATGAGCAGTTCTTC. It yields the protein CASSPPAGGPFNEQFF.

This clonotype has a handful of counts. The rearrangement joins TRBV7-2 to TRBJ2-7, with 7 bases identical to TRBD2. This CDR3 region has 13 residues. The germline V gene encodes CDR1 SGHTA and CDR2 FQGNSA. Trimming at V came to 6 bases and at J to 2 bases, leaving 4 bases not matched to a gene. The CDR3 region has the DNA TGTGCCAGCAGAGGACGGGGGGCCTACGAGCAGTACTTC. Its translation is CASRGRGAYEQYF.

This clonotype was counted only a few times. J is TRBJ2-2 and V is TRBV29-1; no clear D gene. The ends were cut back, 7 bases at V and 5 bases at J, with 11 bases in the middle. The CDR3 consists of 12 residues. The V gene's germline CDR1 is SQVTM and CDR2 ANQGSEA. CDR3 residues: CSGASETGELFF. CDR3 coding DNA: TGCAGCGGGGCGAGCGAGACCGGGGAGCTGTTTTTT.

The gene calls are TRBV5-1 and TRBJ2-7, with D possibly called TRBD1 or TRBD2 (7 bases each). Trimming shortened V by 4 bases and J by 3 bases, and 17 bases separated the two germline ends. The CDR3 length is 15 residues. The germline gives CDR1 SGHRS, CDR2 YFSETQ. The DNA of the CDR3 is TGCGCCAGCAGCCCGACAGGGAGGGATTTCTACGAGCAGTACTTC. Its protein is CASSPTGRDFYEQYF.

V gene TRBV12-3 or TRBV12-4 combines with J gene TRBJ2-5, with D tentatively TRBD1 or TRBD2 (5 bases each). Deletions cut 1 base from V and 5 bases from J, with 14 bases between. The CDR3 has 15 residues. In nucleotides, the CDR3 is TGTGCCAGCAGTTTAGATTTTGGGGGAAGGGAGACCCAGTACTTC. The encoded protein is CASSLDFGGRETQYF.

V usage is TRBV5-1 and J usage is TRBJ2-7; D is perhaps TRBD1 (6 bases). CDR3 length equals 14 residues. V gave up 1 base and J gave up 12 bases, with 20 bases separating them. Germline loops: CDR1 SGHRS, CDR2 YFSETQ. CDR3 in amino acids: CASSLSYRALFWYF. CDR3 in DNA: TGCGCCAGCAGCTTGTCATACAGGGCCCTCTTCTGGTACTTC.

This clonotype was observed a handful of times. The chain carries TRBV14 and TRBJ2-1; D not certain. This CDR3 region has 13 residues. V lost 5 bases to trimming and J lost 8 bases, with 13 bases between them. The germline V gene has CDR1 SGHDN and CDR2 FVKESK. DNA of the CDR3: TGTGCCAGCAGCTCCATCGGTTTCTATGAGCAGTTCTTC. It translates to CASSSIGFYEQFF.

The chain couples TRBV12-3 or TRBV12-4 to TRBJ2-3; D possibly corresponds to TRBD1 (6 bases). The CDR3 contains 15 residues. V was pared by 10 bases and J by 0 bases, with 17 bases between. As DNA, the CDR3 is TGTGCCACTGAAGCCGGGGACACCAGCACAGATACGCAGTATTTT. Its translation: CATEAGDTSTDTQYF.

This sequence joins TRBV7-2 and TRBJ2-1; no firm D call. CDR3 size: 15 residues. From germline, CDR1 is SGHTA and CDR2 FQGNSA. V lost 1 base, J lost 7 bases, and 14 bases lay in between. This chain's CDR3 is CASSLGSPTWNEQFF. CDR3 DNA: TGTGCCAGCAGCTTAGGGTCACCGACTTGGAATGAGCAGTTCTTC.

The rearrangement uses TRBV6-5 and TRBJ2-7; D assignment may be TRBD1 or TRBD2 (5 bases each). From germline, CDR1 is MNHEY and CDR2 SVGAGI. This CDR3 comprises 16 residues. The V end was cut by 2 bases, the J end by 0 bases, with 14 bases between. The CDR3 DNA follows: TGTGCCAGCAGTTACACCGGGACGGCCGGCTCCTACGAGCAGTACTTC. It translates to CASSYTGTAGSYEQYF.

This rearrangement joins TRBV11-2 to TRBJ2-3, with 9 bases that match TRBD2. The germline V gene encodes CDR1 SGHAT and CDR2 FQNNGV. Trimming took 0 bases from V and 4 from J; bases not matched to a gene: 8. The CDR3 runs 17 residues. This CDR3 is CASSLEAAGGLADTQYF. The CDR3 nucleotides are TGTGCCAGCAGCTTAGAGGCCGCGGGAGGGCTCGCAGATACGCAGTATTTT.

V is TRBV6-2 or TRBV6-3 and J is TRBJ1-1; D is uncertain. V shed 6 bases and J shed 4 bases, with 24 bases lying between them. Per the germline V gene, CDR1 is MNHEY and CDR2 is SVGEGT. The CDR3 runs to 17 residues. Here the CDR3 DNA reads TGTGCCAGCAGCGACACTTTTAACCCGGGGAGGAGCACTGAAGCTTTCTTT. This codes for CASSDTFNPGRSTEAFF.

This clonotype was recorded at least ten times. The chain employs TRBV27 and TRBJ2-7; TRBD1 matches at 8 bases. Unmatched junction bases numbered 6, after V lost 6 bases and J lost 5 bases. The germline V gene encodes CDR1 MNHEY and CDR2 SMNVEV (reference sequence). There are 13 residues in the CDR3. The DNA for the CDR3 is TGTGCCAGCAGCACAGGGGGTGACCACGAGCAGTACTTC. It is translated as CASSTGGDHEQYF.

This clonotype was found a few times. The chain is built from TRBV5-1 and TRBJ2-1; TRBD1 or TRBD2 may be the D gene (5 bases each). Germline CDR1 SGHRS, CDR2 YFSETQ. V gave up 3 bases and J gave up 7 bases, with 20 bases separating them. This CDR3 contains 16 residues. CDR3 in amino acids: CASSSPRGESGNEQFF. The CDR3 DNA follows: TGCGCCAGCAGCTCCCCTAGAGGGGAGTCTGGGAATGAGCAGTTCTTC.

The table lists this clonotype with a few counts. The chain employs TRBV7-2 and TRBJ2-7, with no clear D. There are 13 residues in the CDR3. Trimming took off 1 base at V and 6 bases at J, with 10 bases between the two ends. Germline V gene data show CDR1 as SGHTA and CDR2 as FQGNSA. DNA for the CDR3: TGTGCCAGCAGCTTAGACCAAATCGGCGAGCAGTACTTC. Encoded protein: CASSLDQIGEQYF.

This clonotype was detected ten times or more. The chain carries TRBV7-3 and TRBJ2-3, with D unclear. The germline V gene encodes CDR1 SGHTA and CDR2 FQGTGA. CDR3 size: 13 residues. Trimming took off 2 bases at V and 3 bases at J, with 6 bases between the two ends. The CDR3 is CASSLWVTDTQYF. In DNA form, the CDR3 reads TGTGCCAGCAGCTTATGGGTAACAGATACGCAGTATTTT.

This clonotype occurred a few times. This chain links TRBV9 with TRBJ2-5; TRBD1 aligns across 9 bases. The CDR3 loop spans 19 amino acids. Germline V gene data show CDR1 as SGDLS and CDR2 as YYNGEE. With 4 bases clipped from V and 1 base from J, the junction kept 17 bases outside the gene matches. The CDR3 region is CASSSTPTPGQGFQETQYF. The CDR3 nucleotides read TGTGCCAGCAGCTCTACCCCAACCCCGGGACAGGGCTTCCAAGAGACCCAGTACTTC.

The chain has TRBV2 and TRBJ2-3; a possible D gene is TRBD1 (6 bases). The CDR3 is made up of 14 amino acids. The V end was cut by 7 bases, the J end by 6 bases, with 17 bases between. The germline V gene encodes CDR1 SNHLY and CDR2 FYNNEI. CDR3 amino acids: CASTYQDRTDTQYF. The CDR3 DNA reads as TGTGCCAGCACCTACCAGGACAGAACGGATACGCAGTATTTT.

This clonotype was recorded a few times. The chain combines TRBV12-3 or TRBV12-4 with TRBJ2-5; 7 bases are shared with TRBD1. After removal of 1 base from V and 3 bases from J, the junction contained 8 bases not matched to a gene. The CDR3 contains 16 residues. CDR3 DNA sequence: TGTGCCAGCAGTTTAGTTTCACAGGGGTGGAAAGAGACCCAGTACTTC. Protein product: CASSLVSQGWKETQYF.

The DNA for the CDR3 is TGTGCCACGGGAAGGGGCCTGGATTCCGGGCACGGAGCCTACGAGCAGTACTTC. Translating it yields CATGRGLDSGHGAYEQYF. The V and J genes are TRBV15 and TRBJ2-7; a possible D gene is TRBD1 (5 bases). Germline V CDR1 and CDR2: LNHNV, YYDKDF (reference sequence). The CDR3 length is 18 residues. V lost 9 bases and J lost 2, with 29 bases in between. Based on the CDR3 plus reference TRBV15 and TRBJ2-7, the full variable domain is DAMVIQNPRYQVTQFGKPVTLSCSQTLNHNVMYWYQQKSSQAPKLLFHYYDKDFNNEADTPDNFQSRRPNTSFCFLDIRSPGLGDTAMYLCATGRGLDSGHGAYEQYFGPGTRLTVT.

CDR3 sequence: CASSLEGVRLPPETQYF. The CDR3 nucleotides are TGTGCCAGCAGCTTAGAAGGGGTCCGGTTGCCGCCGGAGACCCAGTACTTC. The chain recombines TRBV11-2 with TRBJ2-5; perhaps TRBD1 as D (5 bases). This CDR3 is 17 amino acids long. Germline lookup yields CDR1 SGHAT and CDR2 FQNNGV. Trimming removed 0 bases from V and 5 bases from J, with 19 bases in between.

This clonotype has just a few counts. This chain connects TRBV7-2 to TRBJ2-3, with TRBD1 identical over 9 bases. V lost 10 bases and J lost 6; bases outside the gene matches: 11. The CDR3 consists of 14 residues. CDR1 and CDR2 (germline): SGHTA, FQGNSA. The DNA of the CDR3 is TGTGCCACGGTGCGGGACAGGGTGGCGGATACGCAGTATTTT. Amino acid sequence: CATVRDRVADTQYF.